Following are 32 T cell receptor beta chains from one sample sequenced in a study of blood T cells in healthy people across ages. The authors ran a second PCR of about 6 to 11 cycles using a sample-barcoded 5' primer and a J-beta primer mix. TCRdb analysed the 5' RACE reads with MiXCR anew, one entry per CDR3 protein. Of approximately 830,000 distinct CDR3 sequences in the sample, about 62% were seen once. The specimen sequenced was blood. These receptors originate from a man aged 30 to 39 in good health.

The genes are TRBV18 and TRBJ2-7; D gene unclear. Germline CDR1 is KGHSH and CDR2 is LQKENI. V gave up 2 bases and J gave up 2 bases, with 10 bases separating them. CDR3 size: 14 residues. CDR3: CASSPGRQPYEQYF. The CDR3 nucleotides are TGTGCCAGCTCACCAGGCCGACAACCCTACGAGCAGTACTTC.

V is TRBV27 and J is TRBJ1-2, with 9 positions matching TRBD1. The germline V gene has CDR1 MNHEY and CDR2 SMNVEV (reference sequence). The CDR3 runs to 17 residues. Losses at the gene ends were 4 bases for V and 4 bases for J; bases not matched to a gene: 13. CDR3 amino acids: CASSSSPTGGLSYGYTF. CDR3 DNA sequence: TGTGCCAGCAGTTCCTCCCCTACAGGGGGCCTATCCTATGGCTACACCTTC.

This clonotype is a singleton in its sample. A much larger clone differs from this one at a single base, so this may be a read error. The chain has TRBV28 and TRBJ2-1; D not resolved. The last part of the DNA fits TRBJ2-7 better; the J call may be wrong. Germline CDR1 MDHEN, CDR2 SYDVKM. This CDR3 has 14 residues. The CDR3 sequence: CASRRTTVFYEQYF. As DNA, the CDR3 is TGTGCCAGCAGGAGAACCACAGTTTTCTACGAGCAGTACTTC.

This chain joins TRBV6-5 and TRBJ1-2; D perhaps matches TRBD1 (6 bases). Trimming took 10 bases from V and 4 from J, leaving 22 bases between them. The CDR3 sequence is 15 residues long. Germline CDR1 reads MNHEY; CDR2 reads SVGAGI. The CDR3 here is CATLRAGGAGYGYTF. CDR3 sequence (DNA): TGTGCCACCCTAAGGGCGGGGGGCGCAGGCTATGGCTACACCTTC.

V gene TRBV28 combines with J gene TRBJ2-7, with D unclear. The V gene's germline CDR1 is MDHEN and CDR2 SYDVKM. V lost 7 bases and J lost 4, with 14 bases in between. This CDR3 comprises 13 residues. The CDR3 region is CASTFRAVYEQYF. Written as DNA, the CDR3 is TGTGCCAGCACCTTCCGGGCGGTGTACGAGCAGTACTTC.

CDR3 amino acids: CASSQGVGSYGYTF. DNA for the CDR3: TGCGCCAGCAGCCAGGGGGTGGGATCCTATGGCTACACCTTC. The gene calls are TRBV4-3 and TRBJ1-2, with D perhaps matching TRBD1 (5 bases). CDR1 is LGHNA and CDR2 is YSLEER in the germline V gene. V lost 3 bases and J lost 4, with 12 bases in between. The CDR3 length is 14 residues.

This chain connects TRBV10-3 to TRBJ2-5, with D perhaps matching TRBD2 (5 bases). V lost 2 bases to trimming and J lost 0 bases, with 10 bases between them. CDR1 ENHRY and CDR2 SYGVKD come from the germline V gene. The CDR3 contains 15 residues. The CDR3 here is CAISEPGWNQETQYF. CDR3 bases: TGTGCCATCAGTGAGCCGGGGTGGAACCAAGAGACCCAGTACTTC.

The J gene is TRBJ2-7, the V gene TRBV29-1, with 10 positions matching TRBD1. CDR3 length: 15 residues. V lost 6 bases, J lost 0 bases, and 8 bases stayed unmatched. Germline V CDR1 and CDR2: SQVTM, ANQGSEA. The CDR3 region has the DNA TGCAGCGTAACCGGGACAGGGGCGCTCTCCTACGAGCAGTACTTC. It codes for CSVTGTGALSYEQYF.

This chain links TRBV12-3 or TRBV12-4 with TRBJ2-5; D gene uncertain. Judging by the DNA end, TRBJ2-7 fits better; the J call may be wrong. There are 16 residues in the CDR3. Here the CDR3 DNA reads TGTGCCAGCAGTCACCCCCCGGACGGTGATCTCTACGAGCAGTACTTC. Its translation: CASSHPPDGDLYEQYF.

The chain is built from TRBV4-3 and TRBJ2-6; D is unresolved. This CDR3 spans 17 amino acids. With 1 base removed from V and 0 bases from J, the gap between germline ends came to 10 bases. Germline V CDR1 and CDR2: LGHNA, YSLEER. CDR3 residues: CASSQGVGLSGANVLTF. The DNA for the CDR3 is TGCGCCAGCAGCCAAGGGGTCGGCCTCTCTGGGGCCAACGTCCTGACTTTC.

This clonotype occurred once. DNA for the CDR3: TGTGCCAGCAGCTTAGGAGGCGGGTGCGGCTACACCTTC. Translation: CASSLGGGCGYTF. The chain couples TRBV7-2 to TRBJ1-2; D gene unclear. The germline V and J ends were trimmed by 1 base and 8 bases, with 11 bases remaining between them. From germline, CDR1 is SGHTA and CDR2 FQGNSA. This CDR3 is built from 13 residues.

The V and J genes are TRBV28 and TRBJ2-1, with 12 bases fitting TRBD2. V was pared by 1 base and J by 8 bases, with 3 bases of the junction left unmatched. Per the germline V gene, CDR1 is MDHEN and CDR2 is SYDVKM. The CDR3 runs to 15 residues. The DNA of the CDR3 is TGTGCCAGCAGTTTATCTAGCGGGGGGGCAGATGAGCAGTTCTTC. Residues: CASSLSSGGADEQFF. Full variable domain (remainder filled in from reference TRBV28 and TRBJ2-1): DVKVTQSSRYLVKRTGEKVFLECVQDMDHENMFWYRQDPGLGLRLIYFSYDVKMKEKGDIPEGYSVSREKKERFSLILESASTNQTSMYLCASSLSSGGADEQFFGPGTRLTVL.

This clonotype was detected a few times. CDR3 DNA sequence: TGTGCCATCAGCCGGGACACGTATAATTCACCCCTCCACTTT. The encoded protein is CAISRDTYNSPLHF. The J gene is TRBJ1-6, the V gene TRBV10-3, with D perhaps matching TRBD1 (6 bases). Germline V CDR1 and CDR2: ENHRY, SYGVKD. The V end lost 6 bases, the J end lost 4 bases, and 10 bases lay between the germline ends. The length of the CDR3 is 14 residues.

The rearrangement uses TRBV18 and TRBJ2-6; D perhaps matches TRBD1 (6 bases). The CDR3 consists of 19 residues. Germline values: CDR1 KGHSH, CDR2 LQKENI. Trimming stripped 3 bases from V and 2 bases from J, with 20 bases between. The CDR3 sequence is CASSPRPVSGGPGANVLTF. The CDR3 DNA follows: TGTGCCAGCTCACCGCGGCCGGTTAGTGGGGGCCCTGGGGCCAACGTCCTGACTTTC.

This chain links TRBV5-1 with TRBJ2-4, with D perhaps matching TRBD1 or TRBD2 (5 bases each). Looked up from germline, CDR1 is SGHRS and CDR2 is YFSETQ. Trimming removed 1 base from V and 7 bases from J, with 12 bases in between. The CDR3 has 14 residues. The CDR3 DNA reads TGCGCCAGCAGCTTGCGGGTAGGGGACAACATTCAGTACTTC. Amino acid sequence: CASSLRVGDNIQYF.

This clonotype was seen only once. The gene calls are TRBV7-8 and TRBJ2-7; a weak D match, TRBD2 (5 bases). This CDR3 comprises 16 residues. The germline gives CDR1 SGHVS, CDR2 FQNEAQ. Trimming pared 7 bases from V and 0 bases from J, leaving 19 bases between. The chain's CDR3 is CASIEGGISSSYEQYF. CDR3 DNA sequence: TGTGCCAGCATCGAAGGAGGAATATCGTCCTCCTACGAGCAGTACTTC.

A few counts support this clonotype. The CDR3 DNA reads TGTGCCAGCAAGAGGGACAGGGTCAACGAGCAGTACTTC. Translating it yields CASKRDRVNEQYF. J is TRBJ2-7 and V is TRBV6-5; 9 bases align to TRBD1. Trimming at V came to 7 bases and at J to 5 bases, leaving 6 bases not matched to a gene. This CDR3 region has 13 residues. Germline CDR1 and CDR2: MNHEY and SVGAGI.

The V call is TRBV6-2 or TRBV6-3, the J call TRBJ2-5; D not resolved. The J call may be wrong; the DNA end is better matched by TRBJ2-7. Germline lookup yields CDR1 MNHEY and CDR2 SVGEGT. This CDR3 region has 15 residues. The CDR3 nucleotides read TGTGCCAGCAGTTACTCGTGGCAGAACCCCTACGAGCAGTACTTC. Amino acid sequence: CASSYSWQNPYEQYF.

The chain uses TRBV28 and TRBJ1-5; TRBD1 is a possible D gene (5 bases). The V end lost 3 bases, the J end lost 0 bases, and 12 bases lay between the germline ends. This CDR3 has 16 amino acids. The germline gives CDR1 MDHEN, CDR2 SYDVKM. The CDR3 region is CASSFLEGHSNQPQHF. The CDR3 region has the DNA TGTGCCAGCAGTTTCTTAGAGGGGCATAGCAATCAGCCCCAGCATTTT.

This rearrangement joins TRBV4-3 to TRBJ2-5; 9 bases align to TRBD1. The DNA matches TRBJ2-7 better at its end, which makes the J call doubtful. There are 14 residues in the CDR3. CDR1 is LGHNA, CDR2 YSLEER, per germline. In DNA form, the CDR3 reads TGCGCCAGCAGCCGGGACAGGGAGGTCCACGAGCAGTACTTC. This encodes CASSRDREVHEQYF.

The rearrangement links TRBV6-4 to TRBJ2-1, with D hard to call. CDR1 and CDR2 from the germline V gene are MRHNA and SNTAGT. CDR3 length: 11 amino acids. V lost 5 bases and J 7 bases, leaving 6 bases between the germline ends. CDR3 sequence: CASSNKNEQFF. The CDR3 nucleotides are TGTGCCAGCAGTAACAAAAATGAGCAGTTCTTC.

This clonotype showed up just a few times. The genes are TRBV6-2 or TRBV6-3 and TRBJ2-1; D is unclear. This CDR3 has 16 amino acids. The germline V gene encodes CDR1 MNHEY and CDR2 SVGEGT. Trimming pared 2 bases from V and 2 bases from J, leaving 13 bases between. For the CDR3, the DNA is TGTGCCAGCAGTTACCCTCGGGTGTTCACCTACAATGAGCAGTTCTTC. Its protein product is CASSYPRVFTYNEQFF.

The V and J genes are TRBV24-1 and TRBJ1-5; weak D call: TRBD1 (5 bases). V gave up 3 bases and J gave up 4 bases, with 15 bases separating them. The CDR3 spans 16 residues. The germline V gene has CDR1 KGHDR and CDR2 SFDVKD. As DNA, the CDR3 is TGTGCCACCAGTGATGCCGCACGGGGGATTAATCAGCCCCAGCATTTT. It codes for CATSDAARGINQPQHF.

This chain uses TRBV4-3 with TRBJ1-5; TRBD1 matches at 7 bases. J was trimmed by 7 bases and V by 0 bases; bases with no gene match: 6. This CDR3 spans 15 amino acids. Germline CDR1 reads LGHNA; CDR2 reads YSLEER. DNA for the CDR3: TGCGCCAGCAGCCAAGAGGAAGGGGGCTGGCAGCCCCAGCATTTT. Its protein is CASSQEEGGWQPQHF.

The V gene is TRBV27, the J gene TRBJ2-4; the match to TRBD1 covers 10 bases. The J call may be incorrect, as the DNA end agrees better with TRBJ2-7. The germline gives CDR1 MNHEY, CDR2 SMNVEV (reference sequence). The CDR3 is 14 residues long. The CDR3 DNA reads as TGTGCCAGCAGGGGACAGGGGACGGGCTACGAGCAGTACTTC. This encodes CASRGQGTGYEQYF.

This clonotype was counted once. V gene TRBV20-1 combines with J gene TRBJ2-7; D is possibly TRBD1 (5 bases). The CDR3 covers 12 residues. V was clipped by 5 bases and J by 5 bases, with 13 bases between them. Germline V gene sequence: CDR1 DFQATT, CDR2 SNEGSKA (reference sequence). CDR3 region: CSASSGYHEQYF. The CDR3 DNA reads as TGCAGTGCTTCTTCAGGGTATCACGAGCAGTACTTC.

There are many counts of this clonotype. A much more abundant neighbour one base away suggests this may be a read error. The chain joins TRBV28 to TRBJ2-7; 7 nucleotides agree with TRBD2. Germline lookup yields CDR1 MDHEN and CDR2 SYDVKM. There are 14 residues in the CDR3. Trimming took 8 bases from V and 0 from J; bases not matched to a gene: 7. The DNA for the CDR3 is TGTGCCAGCGGTCCTGGCGGGAGCTCCTACGAGCAGTACTTC. This encodes CASGPGGSSYEQYF. Combining the CDR3 with reference TRBV28 and TRBJ2-7 gives the whole variable domain DVKVTQSSRYLVKRTGEKVFLECVQDMDHENMFWYRQDPGLGLRLIYFSYDVKMKEKGDIPEGYSVSREKKERFSLILESASTNQTSMYLCASGPGGSSYEQYFGPGTRLTVT.

Comments on this clonotype: The germline gene is not matched at one end of the junction; a read error may be the cause. The V call is TRBV7-3, the J call TRBJ2-1; maybe TRBD2 (5 bases). Germline CDR1 reads SGHTA; CDR2 reads FQGTGA. The CDR3 extends over 14 amino acids. This chain's CDR3 is CASSRDGSFNEQFF. CDR3 nucleotide sequence: TGTGCCAGCAGCCGGGATGGATCCTTCAATGAGCAGTTCTTC.

The chain joins TRBV7-3 to TRBJ2-7, with a weak D call TRBD1 (5 bases). The CDR3 contains 15 residues. Germline CDR1 SGHTA, CDR2 FQGTGA. With 2 bases removed from V and 3 bases from J, the gap between germline ends came to 14 bases. DNA for the CDR3: TGTGCCAGCAGCTTATCTTCATGGGGCAGCTACGAGCAGTACTTC. This encodes CASSLSSWGSYEQYF.

This clonotype was recorded once. The V gene is TRBV29-1, the J gene TRBJ2-2; D remains unclear. The CDR3 loop spans 14 amino acids. The V and J ends lost 4 bases and 2 bases respectively, with 11 bases between them. From germline, CDR1 is SQVTM and CDR2 ANQGSEA. CDR3 bases: TGCAGCGTTGGTACTGGCGGAAACACCGGGGAGCTGTTTTTT. This sequence encodes CSVGTGGNTGELFF.

The rearrangement uses TRBV6-5 and TRBJ2-5, with 7 bases fitting TRBD1. The germline gives CDR1 MNHEY, CDR2 SVGAGI. The V gene end was trimmed by 4 bases and the J gene end by 5 bases; junction bases not matched to a gene: 10. This CDR3 is 15 amino acids long. CDR3 sequence: CASSSTGQRGETQYF. The CDR3 DNA sequence: TGTGCCAGCAGTTCCACGGGACAGCGAGGGGAGACCCAGTACTTC.

The chain recombines TRBV6-5 with TRBJ2-1, with 8 bases lining up with TRBD2. Per the germline V gene, CDR1 is MNHEY and CDR2 is SVGAGI. The ends lost 11 bases at V and 4 bases at J; junction bases unmatched: 10. There are 14 residues in the CDR3. The CDR3 nucleotides read TGTGCCTCCCCGGGGGGGGCACCTTACAATGAGCAGTTCTTC. This sequence encodes CASPGGAPYNEQFF.